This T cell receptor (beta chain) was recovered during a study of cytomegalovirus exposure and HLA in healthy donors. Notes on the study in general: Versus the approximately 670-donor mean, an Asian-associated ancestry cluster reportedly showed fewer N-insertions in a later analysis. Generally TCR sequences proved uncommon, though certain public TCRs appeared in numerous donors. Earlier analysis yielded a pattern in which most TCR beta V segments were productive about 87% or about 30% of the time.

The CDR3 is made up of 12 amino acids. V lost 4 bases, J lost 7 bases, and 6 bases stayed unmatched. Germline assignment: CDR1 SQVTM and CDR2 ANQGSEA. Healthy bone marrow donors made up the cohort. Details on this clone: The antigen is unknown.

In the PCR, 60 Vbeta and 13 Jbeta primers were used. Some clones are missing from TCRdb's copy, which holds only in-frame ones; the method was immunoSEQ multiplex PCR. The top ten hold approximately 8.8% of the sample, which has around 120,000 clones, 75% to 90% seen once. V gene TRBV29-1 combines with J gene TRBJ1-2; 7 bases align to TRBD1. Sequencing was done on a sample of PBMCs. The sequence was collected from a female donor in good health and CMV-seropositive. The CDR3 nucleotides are TGCAGCGTTGTAACCAGGGGGACTGGCTACACCTTC. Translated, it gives CSVVTRGTGYTF.